The subject of this entry is one TCR beta chain. The germline gives CDR1 SGHDT, CDR2 YYEEEE. This CDR3 has 17 amino acids. J lost 0 bases, V lost 6 bases, and 9 bases had no gene match. The sample comes from a study of blood T cell repertoires in COVID-19. Authors' processing steps: Nucleated cell counts were estimated from reference gene primer amplification. TCRdb's table, derived via immunoSEQ multiplex PCR, lists solely in-frame clones and lacks some. The V and J calls and clone size are taken from that table; D and trimming were inferred from the DNA. Of about 120,000 clones detected, approximately 85% appear once; the ten largest clones hold around an eighth.

The V and J genes are TRBV5-6 and TRBJ1-3; TRBD1 agrees at 10 bases. The clonotype comes from a human donor in a cohort sampled during active COVID-19. The sample comprised peripheral blood. The CDR3 sequence: CASTNLGTGDSGNTIYF. In DNA form, the CDR3 reads TGTGCCAGCACTAACCTCGGGACAGGGGACTCTGGAAACACCATATATTTT. The full variable domain, rest sourced from reference TRBV5-6 and TRBJ1-3, is DAGVTQSPTHLIKTRGQQVTLRCSPKSGHDTVSWYQQALGQGPQFIFQYYEEEERQRGNFPDRFSGHQFPNYSSELNVNALLLGDSALYLCASTNLGTGDSGNTIYFGEGSWLTVV.